This passage covers 26 T cell receptor beta chains from one sample sequenced in a study of T-cell reconstitution after alpha-beta-depleted transplantation in children. Preparation of the TCRbeta library used unique molecular identifiers. From the PCR reads, TCRdb called clonotypes with MiXCR, one entry per CDR3 protein. Of some 460,000 distinct CDR3 sequences in the sample, under 20% were seen once. The starting material was PBMCs, mostly from graft donor cells, obtained 360 days after TCRalphabeta/CD19-depleted stem cell transplant. The receptors originated from a boy younger than two who had a stem cell transplant for Wiskott-Aldrich syndrome, so the T cells may come from the graft donor.

This clonotype has more than one count but fewer than ten. CDR3 bases: TGCAGTGCCGAGGGCAGGGTTGCCTATGGCTACACCTTC. Translated, it gives CSAEGRVAYGYTF. The rearrangement links TRBV20-1 to TRBJ1-2; maybe TRBD1 (5 bases). CDR1 is DFQATT, CDR2 SNEGSKA, per germline (reference sequence). With 6 bases removed from V and 4 bases from J, the gap between germline ends came to 15 bases. This CDR3 is 13 amino acids long.

This clonotype occurred once. The rearrangement uses TRBV6-2 or TRBV6-3 and TRBJ2-4; D may match TRBD1 or TRBD2 (5 bases each). This CDR3 has 13 amino acids. Trimming stripped 0 bases from V and 9 bases from J, with 9 bases between. Germline assignment: CDR1 MNHEY and CDR2 SVGEGT. DNA for the CDR3: TGTGCCAGCAGTTACTCTGGGGGAAGCATTCAGTACTTC. Translated: CASSYSGGSIQYF.

This clonotype was found a few times. V usage is TRBV13 and J usage is TRBJ2-7; no reliable D call. The CDR3 loop spans 15 amino acids. Trimming cost V 2 bases and J 3 bases, with 14 bases left between them. CDR1 is PRHDT, CDR2 FYEKMQ, per germline (reference sequence). CDR3 in amino acids: CASSLKVLSSYEQYF. CDR3 bases: TGTGCCAGCAGCTTAAAGGTTTTGTCAAGCTACGAGCAGTACTTC.

The sample holds one count of this clonotype. This sequence joins TRBV29-1 and TRBJ2-1; D remains unclear. V lost 7 bases and J 9 bases, leaving 7 bases between the germline ends. CDR1 is SQVTM and CDR2 is ANQGSEA in the germline V gene. This CDR3 has 9 residues. The CDR3 region is CSAHGEQFF. Here the CDR3 DNA reads TGCAGCGCCCACGGTGAGCAGTTCTTC.

This clonotype was detected a few times. This chain uses TRBV7-2 with TRBJ2-5; 8 bases fit TRBD2. V dropped 6 bases and J dropped 5; count of bases not matched to a gene: 5. Germline CDR1 reads SGHTA; CDR2 reads FQGNSA. The CDR3 contains 13 residues. CDR3 nucleotides: TGTGCCAGCAGTCGTAGCGGGGTTGAGACCCAGTACTTC. Translating it yields CASSRSGVETQYF.

This clonotype has just a few counts. This chain connects TRBV3-1 to TRBJ2-2; the D gene is possibly TRBD1 (5 bases). CDR1 LGHDT and CDR2 YNNKEL come from the germline V gene (reference sequence). There are 15 residues in the CDR3. V lost 5 bases and J lost 3, with 13 bases in between. For the CDR3, the DNA is TGTGCCAGCAGCTATGACAGTTCGGACACCGGGGAGCTGTTTTTT. It codes for CASSYDSSDTGELFF.

V gene TRBV12-3 or TRBV12-4 combines with J gene TRBJ2-3; D tentatively fits TRBD1 or TRBD2 (5 bases each). The CDR3 extends over 17 amino acids. V was shortened by 2 bases and J by 0 bases, with 15 bases between the two germline ends. The CDR3 bases are TGTGCCAGCAGTTTATTTGGGGGACGACCGAGCACAGATACGCAGTATTTT. Translation gives CASSLFGGRPSTDTQYF.

This clonotype occurred a few times. The rearrangement joins TRBV5-1 to TRBJ2-2; 8 bases fit TRBD2. Germline CDR1 SGHRS, CDR2 YFSETQ. The CDR3 sequence is 14 residues long. The ends lost 3 bases at V and 7 bases at J; junction bases unmatched: 5. CDR3 sequence reads: CASSWGLVGGELFF. As DNA, the CDR3 is TGCGCCAGCAGCTGGGGACTAGTTGGCGGGGAGCTGTTTTTT. Together with reference TRBV5-1 and TRBJ2-2, the CDR3 gives the full variable domain: KAGVTQTPRYLIKTRGQQVTLSCSPISGHRSVSWYQQTPGQGLQFLFEYFSETQRNKGNFPGRFSGRQFSNSRSEMNVSTLELGDSALYLCASSWGLVGGELFFGEGSRLTVL.

V and J are TRBV6-1 and TRBJ2-3; a weak D match, TRBD2 (5 bases). V was cut by 6 bases and J by 0 bases, with 13 bases left in between. The CDR3 covers 15 residues. CDR1 is MNHNS, CDR2 SASEGT, per germline. This CDR3 reads CASRDLAASTDTQYF. CDR3 in DNA: TGTGCCAGCAGGGACCTAGCTGCTAGCACAGATACGCAGTATTTT.

V usage is TRBV6-5 and J usage is TRBJ1-2; no clear D gene. The CDR3 extends over 13 amino acids. Trimming took off 2 bases at V and 8 bases at J, with 12 bases between the two ends. Germline CDR1 reads MNHEY; CDR2 reads SVGAGI. The chain's CDR3 is CASSYRSGGGYTF. For the CDR3, the DNA is TGTGCCAGCAGTTACCGCTCCGGAGGAGGCTACACCTTC.

This clonotype was seen at least ten times. One end of the junction is discordant with germline, which a read error may explain. The chain couples TRBV12-3 or TRBV12-4 to TRBJ2-1; a possible D gene is TRBD2 (7 bases). The CDR3 is 16 amino acids. CDR3 region: CASSYRSGKGGAISVF. The CDR3 bases are TGTGCCAGCAGCTATCGTTCAGGGAAGGGGGGGGCGATCAGTGTCTTC.

The chain has TRBV5-1 and TRBJ2-7; 7 bases match TRBD1. This CDR3 contains 15 residues. With V trimmed by 3 bases and J by 4 bases, 10 bases remained unmatched. Germline V gene lookup returns CDR1 SGHRS and CDR2 YFSETQ. CDR3 residues: CASSWDSRSSYEQYF. The DNA for the CDR3 is TGCGCCAGCAGCTGGGACAGTCGCAGTTCGTACGAGCAGTACTTC.

The J gene is TRBJ2-1, the V gene TRBV20-1, with 8 bases lining up with TRBD2. The length of the CDR3 is 14 residues. The V gene end was trimmed by 4 bases and the J gene end by 0 bases; junction bases not matched to a gene: 2. Looked up from germline, CDR1 is DFQATT and CDR2 is SNEGSKA (reference sequence). The CDR3 DNA sequence: TGCAGTGCTACCGGGGGGGCCTCCTACAATGAGCAGTTCTTC. It is translated as CSATGGASYNEQFF.

This clonotype showed up just a few times. The V call is TRBV30, the J call TRBJ1-5; no clear D gene. The V end lost 5 bases, the J end lost 5 bases, and 13 bases lay between the germline ends. The germline CDR1 and CDR2 sequences are GTSNPN and SVGIG (reference sequence). This CDR3 is 13 amino acids long. The CDR3 is CAWSPRGDQPQHF. The CDR3 bases are TGTGCCTGGTCCCCCCGCGGGGATCAGCCCCAGCATTTT.

This clonotype was observed a few times. V gene TRBV5-1 combines with J gene TRBJ2-1; 8 positions match TRBD2. In germline, CDR1 is SGHRS, CDR2 YFSETQ. Germline trimming cut 4 bases from V and 6 bases from J; bases unmatched to any gene: 9. CDR3 length equals 15 residues. CDR3 amino acids: CASSGIAGFPNEQFF. In DNA, the CDR3 is TGCGCCAGCAGCGGAATAGCGGGATTCCCCAATGAGCAGTTCTTC.

This clonotype turned up a few times. The V gene is TRBV14, the J gene TRBJ2-6; no definite D call. Trimming left V 4 bases short and J 0 bases short, with 10 bases between. CDR1 SGHDN and CDR2 FVKESK come from the germline V gene. The CDR3 spans 16 residues. The DNA for the CDR3 is TGTGCCAGCAGCCTCGTAAGGAGCTCTGGGGCCAACGTCCTGACTTTC. Protein product: CASSLVRSSGANVLTF.

A few counts support this clonotype. CDR3 bases: TGTGCCAGCAGACAGATTAGCGTGGAGACCCAGTACTTC. It specifies CASRQISVETQYF. V and J are TRBV3-1 and TRBJ2-5, with D maybe TRBD2 (5 bases). CDR1 is LGHDT and CDR2 is YNNKEL in the germline V gene (reference sequence). Trimming removed 6 bases from V and 5 bases from J, with 13 bases in between. CDR3 length: 13 residues.

V usage is TRBV11-2 and J usage is TRBJ2-2, with TRBD1 matching over 9 bases. V was pared by 6 bases and J by 6 bases, with 8 bases of the junction left unmatched. The CDR3 is 15 amino acids. The germline CDR1 and CDR2 sequences are SGHAT and FQNNGV. CDR3 protein: CASRKQGAISGELFF. Written as DNA, the CDR3 is TGTGCCAGCAGAAAACAGGGGGCGATCTCCGGGGAGCTGTTTTTT. Full variable domain (outside the CDR3, taken from reference TRBV11-2 and TRBJ2-2): EAGVAQSPRYKIIEKRQSVAFWCNPISGHATLYWYQQILGQGPKLLIQFQNNGVVDDSQLPKDRFSAERLKGVDSTLKIQPAKLEDSAVYLCASRKQGAISGELFFGEGSRLTVL.

V is TRBV29-1 and J is TRBJ2-1; 11 bases line up with TRBD2. Per the germline V gene, CDR1 is SQVTM and CDR2 is ANQGSEA. The CDR3 loop spans 17 amino acids. V shed 7 bases, J shed 1 base, and the junction held 12 bases outside the gene matches. In DNA, the CDR3 is TGCAGCGCCCTACTAGCGGGAGCTTTTTCTTCCTACAATGAGCAGTTCTTC. Translation: CSALLAGAFSSYNEQFF.

The rearrangement joins TRBV29-1 to TRBJ2-1; no clear D gene. The length of the CDR3 is 14 residues. V was clipped by 1 base and J by 2 bases, with 9 bases between them. CDR1 is SQVTM, CDR2 ANQGSEA, per germline. The CDR3 here is CSVEVPRAYNEQFF. CDR3 coding DNA: TGCAGCGTTGAAGTCCCCCGGGCCTACAATGAGCAGTTCTTC.

This clonotype was seen only a few times. The gene calls are TRBV20-1 and TRBJ1-1; D unresolved. Between the trimmed V and J ends, which lost 5 bases and 6 bases, there was a span of 13 bases. Germline V gene data show CDR1 as DFQATT and CDR2 as SNEGSKA (reference sequence). This CDR3 has 12 amino acids. DNA of the CDR3: TGCAGTGCTCCGCCGCACAGCCCTGAAGCTTTCTTT. Protein: CSAPPHSPEAFF.

This clonotype was detected only a few times. The V and J genes are TRBV7-9 and TRBJ2-7, with 10 bases lining up with TRBD2. Germline V gene lookup returns CDR1 SEHNR and CDR2 FQNEAQ (reference sequence). V was clipped by 5 bases and J by 2 bases; unmatched bases: 3. CDR3 length equals 14 residues. The DNA of the CDR3 is TGTGCCAGCAGCGAAGCGGGAGGGACCTACGAGCAGTACTTC. It specifies CASSEAGGTYEQYF.

The chain has TRBV24-1 and TRBJ2-1; 8 nucleotides align to TRBD2. Germline CDR1 and CDR2: KGHDR and SFDVKD. The CDR3 is made up of 15 amino acids. The J segment lost 7 bases and the V segment lost 3 bases, leaving 7 bases of the junction unmatched. The CDR3 region is CATSDKRERVNEQFF. The CDR3 DNA reads TGTGCCACCAGTGATAAGCGGGAGCGGGTTAATGAGCAGTTCTTC.

This clonotype was seen a handful of times. V and J are TRBV12-3 or TRBV12-4 and TRBJ1-1; D gene uncertain. With 6 bases removed from V and 4 bases from J, the gap between germline ends came to 12 bases. The CDR3 loop spans 13 amino acids. CDR3 nucleotides: TGTGCCAGCAGGGACGAGTTCCGCACTGAAGCTTTCTTT. Translating it yields CASRDEFRTEAFF.

This chain links TRBV2 with TRBJ2-1; 11 bases are a match to TRBD2. Trimming took 8 bases from V and 3 from J; bases not matched to a gene: 9. The germline V gene has CDR1 SNHLY and CDR2 FYNNEI. This CDR3 region has 16 residues. The CDR3 loop reads CASGALGTSGYNEQFF. CDR3 DNA: TGTGCCAGCGGTGCTCTTGGGACTAGCGGCTACAATGAGCAGTTCTTC.

This clonotype was counted between two and nine times. The V gene is TRBV10-3, the J gene TRBJ2-1; 11 bases match TRBD2. Germline V gene lookup returns CDR1 ENHRY and CDR2 SYGVKD. Trimming at V came to 6 bases and at J to 5 bases, leaving 6 bases not matched to a gene. The CDR3 is made up of 15 amino acids. CDR3 region: CAISEIAGGDNEQFF. The DNA for the CDR3 is TGTGCCATCAGCGAAATAGCGGGAGGGGACAATGAGCAGTTCTTC.